This TCR beta chain was found in a study of OX40 agonist ivuxolimab in advanced cancers. Only a few counts were recorded for this clone. Generated by immunoSEQ multiplex PCR, the TCRdb table keeps only in-frame clones and is missing some. Seen here are over 80,000 clones, roughly 90% observed once, and the top ten hold more than 5%. The CDR3 totals 12 residues. Trimming pared 6 bases from V and 9 bases from J, leaving 9 bases between. Germline V gene data show CDR1 as MNHEY and CDR2 as SMNVEV (reference sequence). This chain joins TRBV27 and TRBJ1-6; D gene unclear. The specimen was CD4+ or CD8+ T cells sorted from blood, collected in a trial of the OX40 agonist ivuxolimab. This TCR was sampled from an adult with an advanced solid tumor such as melanoma, head and neck, liver or kidney cancer. CDR3 DNA: TGTGCCAGCAGCATGGGAGCTTCACCCCTCCACTTT. Translated: CASSMGASPLHF.